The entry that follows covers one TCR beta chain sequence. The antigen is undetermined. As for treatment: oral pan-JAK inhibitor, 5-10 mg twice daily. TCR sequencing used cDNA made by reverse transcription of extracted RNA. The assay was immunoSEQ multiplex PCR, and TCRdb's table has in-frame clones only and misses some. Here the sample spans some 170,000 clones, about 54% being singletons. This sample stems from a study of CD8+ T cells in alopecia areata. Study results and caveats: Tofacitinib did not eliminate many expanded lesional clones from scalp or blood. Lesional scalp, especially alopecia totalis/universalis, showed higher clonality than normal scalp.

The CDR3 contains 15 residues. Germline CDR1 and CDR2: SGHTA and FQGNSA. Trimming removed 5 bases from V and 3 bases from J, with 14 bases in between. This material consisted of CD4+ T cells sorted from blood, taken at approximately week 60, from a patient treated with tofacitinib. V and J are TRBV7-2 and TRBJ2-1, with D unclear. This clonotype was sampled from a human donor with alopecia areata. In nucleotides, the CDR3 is TGTGCCAGCAGCCAGGTGGATGGGTTCTACAATGAGCAGTTCTTC. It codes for CASSQVDGFYNEQFF. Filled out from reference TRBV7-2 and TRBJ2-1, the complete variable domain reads GAGVSQSPSNKVTEKGKDVELRCDPISGHTALYWYRQSLGQGLEFLIYFQGNSAPDKSGLPSDRFSAERTGGSVSTLTIQRTQQEDSAVYLCASSQVDGFYNEQFFGPGTRLTVL.